This TCR beta chain was retrieved from a study of blood T cells in healthy people across ages. About the research overall: About one barcoded beta molecule per two T cells came from capture by template switching.

Worth noting for this clonotype: Its antigen is undetermined.

A second PCR, run for roughly 6 to 11 cycles, used a sample-barcoded 5' primer plus a J-beta primer mix. TCRdb analysed the 5' RACE reads with MiXCR anew, one entry per CDR3 protein. The sample records more than 700,000 distinct CDR3 sequences, about 55% being singletons. Broader study findings: The unsorted PBMCs prevented any conclusive comparison of naive versus antigen-experienced cells.

Each sample had at least 6 million PBMCs isolated. CDR1 and CDR2 from the germline V gene are DFQATT and SNEGSKA (reference sequence). Trimming shortened V by 0 bases and J by 4 bases, and 15 bases separated the two germline ends. The CDR3 has 15 amino acids. The clonotype originates from a man older than 75 in good health. The rearrangement links TRBV20-1 to TRBJ2-5; no clear D. The sample comprised blood. This chain's CDR3 is CSARDSDRWGETQYF. The CDR3 DNA is TGCAGTGCTAGAGATTCGGACCGCTGGGGAGAGACCCAGTACTTC.